This T cell receptor (beta chain) is from a study of T cell responses to AZD1222 COVID-19 vaccine. The study's findings and limits: Nearly half of spike-specific TCRs reportedly target variant regions that are unmutated in the B.1.351 and B.1.1.7 variants. Regions 160-218 and 743-854 held dominance among vaccine-associated CD4 TCRs, which spanned spike. Two AZD1222 administrations were followed by greater Spike-specific TCR breadth and depth. Donors in the cohort were predominantly white British and more often female, and clonal diversity was possibly underestimated.

As regards this clone: What it recognizes is unknown.

This CDR3 is built from 14 residues. Trimming cost V 4 bases and J 2 bases, with 9 bases left between them. Germline lookup yields CDR1 LGHNA and CDR2 YNFKEQ. The protocol was immunoSEQ multiplex PCR, while the TCRdb copy is restricted to in-frame clones and leaves out a portion. The table includes under 140,000 clones, just under 95% detected once. The receptor comes from an adult who received the AZD1222 COVID-19 vaccine. This chain connects TRBV4-2 to TRBJ1-5; unclear D gene. Sequencing used peripheral blood, obtained 28 days after the second AZD1222 dose. CDR3 residues: CASSPSSGNQPQHF. The CDR3 region has the DNA TGTGCCAGCAGCCCCAGTTCCGGCAATCAGCCCCAGCATTTT.